This T cell receptor beta chain appears in the sequencing data of a study of T-cell memory formation after mild COVID-19. General study findings and limits: Some clones that responded turned up in pre-infection memory, which suggests that cross-reactive memory joined in. The authors left the SARS-CoV-2 specificity of second-wave clones peaking on day 37 unconfirmed. Of the contracting clones, CD4+ ones lay mainly in CM and EM, and CD8+ ones in EMRA.

This clonotype has a count of ten or more. The antigen is undetermined. A single record per CDR3 protein comes from TCRdb applying MiXCR to the 5' RACE reads. The profile shows approximately 170,000 distinct CDR3 sequences, roughly 13% of them singletons. This CDR3 comprises 18 residues. Germline CDR1 reads MDHEN; CDR2 reads SYDVKM. Trimming pared 1 base from V and 0 bases from J, leaving 13 bases between. This chain uses TRBV28 with TRBJ1-6, with D hard to call. Input material: PBMCs or a T cell subset sorted from them (not recorded which). The receptor comes from a young man who had mild COVID-19 (a few samples of this study predate the infection). Cell type and time point are not known. In DNA form, the CDR3 reads TGTGCCAGCAGTTTATCCCGGTTTCTGAGCTCCTATAATTCACCCCTCCACTTT. This sequence encodes CASSLSRFLSSYNSPLHF.